The T cell receptor delta chain described here comes from a study of gamma-delta chains in newborns, infants, children. At the level of the study: Microbial exposure reportedly drives polyclonal innate γδ T cell expansion after birth.

A remark on this clone: A far larger clone is one nucleotide away, so this likely arose from a read error.

TCRdb processed the reads again with the CATT caller. The sample contains about 2,000 delta-chain clones, less than 3.5% of which appear only once. The CDR3 runs 18 residues. The germline CDR1 and CDR2 sequences are GEAIGNYY and EKD. V lost 5 bases to trimming and J lost 0 bases; unmatched junction nucleotides: 9. The source is a child in good health. Sequencing was carried out using blood. The chain combines TRDV2 with TRDJ3, with 7 bases fitting TRDD3. The CDR3 loop is CACGTTGASSWDTRQMFF. In DNA form, the CDR3 reads TGTGCCTGTGGCACTACTGGGGCCAGCTCCTGGGACACCCGACAGATGTTTTTC.